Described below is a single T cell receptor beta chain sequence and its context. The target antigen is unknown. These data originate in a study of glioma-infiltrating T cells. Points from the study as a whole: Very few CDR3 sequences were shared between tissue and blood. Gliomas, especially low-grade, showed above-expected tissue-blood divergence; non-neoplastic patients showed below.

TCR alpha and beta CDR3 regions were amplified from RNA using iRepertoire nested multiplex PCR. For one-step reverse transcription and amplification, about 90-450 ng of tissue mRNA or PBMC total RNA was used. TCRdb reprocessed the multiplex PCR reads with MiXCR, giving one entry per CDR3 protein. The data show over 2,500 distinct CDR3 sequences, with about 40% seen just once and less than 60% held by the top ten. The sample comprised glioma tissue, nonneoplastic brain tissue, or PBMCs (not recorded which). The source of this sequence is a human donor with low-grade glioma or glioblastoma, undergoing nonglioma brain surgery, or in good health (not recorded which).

The CDR3 sequence is CSARVLNTEAFF. The CDR3 coding sequence is TGCAGTGCTAGGGTTTTAAACACTGAAGCTTTCTTT. This chain uses TRBV20-1 with TRBJ1-1; no definite D call. Germline V gives CDR1 DFQATT, CDR2 SNEGSKA (reference sequence). The CDR3 is 12 residues long. With 3 bases removed from V and 2 bases from J, the gap between germline ends came to 7 bases.